A selection of T cell receptor beta chains follows, all from one sample in a study of T cell repertoires in cytomegalovirus infection. TCRdb recomputed calls from the reads with MiXCR, one row per CDR3 protein. The data hold fewer than 400,000 distinct CDR3 sequences, with roughly 20% observed a single time. Source material: PBMCs. These receptors originate from a human donor in good health (CMV status not recorded). Some clones in this sample may be carry-over from other donors' samples. The CDR3 runs from the conserved cysteine through the conserved F or W. The D gene is left open where the match is weak. The listing skips clone size in some rows; elsewhere it reads once, few, many or a size class.

-,-,TRBV29-1,TRBJ2-1,TGCAGCGTTAAACCCCCCCAAGGCCCGGGACCCGGAAATGAGCAGTTCTTC,CSVKPPQGPGPGNEQFF
-,TRBD1,TRBV29-1,TRBJ2-5,TGCAGCGCCGGGGACAGTCAAGAGACCCAGTACTTC,CSAGDSQETQYF
few,TRBD2,TRBV20-1,TRBJ2-3,TGCAGTGCTACTCCGGGACTAGCGGTTGACACAGATACGCAGTATTTT,CSATPGLAVDTDTQYF
few,TRBD2,TRBV20-1,TRBJ2-3,TGCAGTGCTCACAGTGGGCTCTTAGCGGGGGGTTTCACAGATACGCAGTATTTT,CSAHSGLLAGGFTDTQYF
few,-,TRBV14,TRBJ2-1,TGTGCCAGCAGCCAAGACCCCACCGGGACGGCCTACAATGAGCAGTTCTTC,CASSQDPTGTAYNEQFF
few,-,TRBV3-1,TRBJ1-1,TGTGCCAGCAGCCGCGGCGAGGGAAGGACTGAAGCTTTCTTT,CASSRGEGRTEAFF
many,-,TRBV7-8,TRBJ2-3,TGTGCCAGCAGCTTAGACCCCCGGGGAGCAGATACGCAGTATTTT,CASSLDPRGADTQYF
once,TRBD1,TRBV7-4,TRBJ1-1,TGTGCCATACAAGGGGGCCGGGACACTGAAGCTTTCTTT,CAIQGGRDTEAFF
once,TRBD1,TRBV11-2,TRBJ2-1,TGTGCCAGCAGCCCCGGGACAGGGGCCTACAATGAGCAGTTCTTC,CASSPGTGAYNEQFF
-,-,TRBV7-9,TRBJ2-1,TGTGCCAGCAGCTTAGAAGGTGTAAGCAATGAGCAGTTCTTC,CASSLEGVSNEQFF
-,TRBD1,TRBV12-3/TRBV12-4,TRBJ1-1,TGTGCCAGCAGTCCAGGGGGCGACGGGAGAGCTTTCTTT,CASSPGGDGRAFF
few,TRBD2,TRBV7-4,TRBJ2-1,TGTGCCAGCAGCCCGCGGCTGCGGGAGATAAGCTCCTACAATGAGCAGTTCTTC,CASSPRLREISSYNEQFF
many,-,TRBV10-1,TRBJ1-1,TGCGCCAGCAGTGACCCAAAAGGAGGACCGAACACTGAAGCTTTCTTT,CASSDPKGGPNTEAFF
-,-,TRBV7-2,TRBJ2-5,TGTGCCAGCAGCCCCCCCGGTCAGCAAGAGACCCAGTACTTC,CASSPPGQQETQYF